The next 20 T cell receptor beta chains were all read from a single sample in a study of blood T cell repertoires in COVID-19. Assay: immunoSEQ multiplex PCR; the TCRdb copy retains only in-frame clones and omits some. Among 90,000 to 150,000 clones, over 60% were seen once, and the ten largest hold approximately 8%. Sequencing input: peripheral blood. The source is a human donor in a cohort sampled during active COVID-19.

The chain carries TRBV9 and TRBJ2-5, with D possibly being TRBD1 (6 bases). Looked up from germline, CDR1 is SGDLS and CDR2 is YYNGEE. The CDR3 contains 15 residues. Trimming took 0 bases from V and 5 from J, leaving 14 bases between them. The CDR3 is CASSVGAGVWETQYF. CDR3 DNA: TGTGCCAGCAGCGTAGGGGCAGGGGTTTGGGAGACCCAGTACTTC.

This clone showed up just once. The chain links TRBV6-1 to TRBJ1-5; D may be TRBD1 (5 bases). Trimming shortened V by 1 base and J by 0 bases, and 7 bases separated the two germline ends. The germline V gene has CDR1 MNHNS and CDR2 SASEGT. The CDR3 sequence is 15 residues long. The CDR3 sequence: CASSEERGSNQPQHF. CDR3 coding DNA: TGTGCCAGCAGTGAAGAAAGGGGTAGCAATCAGCCCCAGCATTTT.

The V call is TRBV7-6, the J call TRBJ2-1; 13 bases match TRBD2. V was clipped by 5 bases and J by 8 bases; unmatched bases: 6. Germline CDR1 and CDR2: SGHVS and FNYEAQ. There are 15 residues in the CDR3. For the CDR3, the DNA is TGTGCCAGCAGCACTGGGACTAGCGGGACCGATGAGCAGTTCTTC. Translated, it gives CASSTGTSGTDEQFF.

Of note for this clone: Other DNA variants within this sample encode the same CDR3. This chain links TRBV25-1 with TRBJ2-5; D ambiguous. Germline CDR1 is MGHDK and CDR2 is SYGVNS. Trimming shortened V by 6 bases and J by 2 bases, and 4 bases separated the two germline ends. The CDR3 runs 11 residues. CDR3 nucleotide sequence: TGTGCCAGCAGGGCTCAAGAGACCCAGTACTTC. Protein: CASRAQETQYF.

V gene TRBV12-5 combines with J gene TRBJ2-7; D may be TRBD1 (5 bases). Germline CDR1 LGHNT, CDR2 FRNRAP. CDR3 length equals 17 residues. Trimming stripped 1 base from V and 0 bases from J, with 16 bases between. The CDR3 loop reads CASGLGGGRSNSYEQYF. The CDR3 DNA reads TGTGCTAGTGGTTTGGGGGGCGGCAGGTCCAACTCCTACGAGCAGTACTTC.

This rearrangement joins TRBV3-1 (or the pseudogene TRBV3-2) to TRBJ1-2, with D perhaps TRBD1 (5 bases). The length of the CDR3 is 15 residues. CDR1 LGHDT and CDR2 YNNKEL come from the germline V gene (reference sequence). With 1 base removed from V and 2 bases from J, the gap between germline ends came to 11 bases. CDR3 loop: CASSQGAGRNYGYTF. The DNA of the CDR3 is TGTGCCAGCAGCCAAGGAGCAGGGCGGAACTATGGCTACACCTTC.

The chain uses TRBV28 and TRBJ2-7; 9 nucleotides align to TRBD2. The V segment lost 5 bases and the J segment 0 bases; nucleotides outside the gene matches: 2. The CDR3 totals 14 residues. The germline CDR1 and CDR2 sequences are MDHEN and SYDVKM. This CDR3 is CASSPSGTSYEQYF. CDR3 sequence (DNA): TGTGCCAGCAGTCCTAGCGGGACCTCCTACGAGCAGTACTTC.

With regard to this clone: Mismatch with germline at one junction end may stem from a read error. The genes are TRBV6-5 and TRBJ1-3; no reliable D call. The CDR3 totals 13 residues. Germline V gene lookup returns CDR1 MNHEY and CDR2 SVGAGI. CDR3 nucleotides: TGTGCCAGCAGTCCTGGTATGGAAACAGAGCCAACTTTT. Protein product: CASSPGMETEPTF.

The chain carries TRBV12-3 or TRBV12-4 and TRBJ2-7; D is possibly TRBD2 (6 bases). V lost 6 bases to trimming and J lost 3 bases, with 9 bases between them. The length of the CDR3 is 12 residues. This CDR3 is CASSWDFYEQYF. The CDR3 nucleotides are TGTGCCAGCAGCTGGGACTTCTACGAGCAGTACTTC.

This clone was found once. V usage is TRBV5-1 and J usage is TRBJ1-1, with D possibly being TRBD1 (5 bases). V lost 0 bases to trimming and J lost 5 bases, with 8 bases between them. The CDR3 is 13 residues long. Germline V gene sequence: CDR1 SGHRS, CDR2 YFSETQ. CDR3 protein: CASSLDRMTEAFF. CDR3 DNA sequence: TGCGCCAGCAGCTTGGACAGGATGACTGAAGCTTTCTTT.

V gene TRBV18 combines with J gene TRBJ2-7; D not certain. The V end was cut by 0 bases, the J end by 6 bases, with 9 bases between. The germline CDR1 and CDR2 sequences are KGHSH and LQKENI. The CDR3 sequence is 13 residues long. CDR3 region: CASSPPSVAEQYF. The CDR3 DNA is TGTGCCAGCTCACCACCGTCCGTAGCCGAGCAGTACTTC.

The CDR3 bases are TGTGCCAGCAGCCCGGGGGGGGAAAAACTGTTTTTT. This sequence encodes CASSPGGEKLFF. The rearrangement uses TRBV3-1 (or the pseudogene TRBV3-2) and TRBJ1-4; tentatively, D is TRBD1 (5 bases). Germline V gene sequence: CDR1 LGHDT, CDR2 YNNKEL (reference sequence). The CDR3 contains 12 residues. The V end was cut by 4 bases, the J end by 8 bases, with 8 bases between.

Written as DNA, the CDR3 is TGTGCCAGCTCTCACTCGGTAGGGACTGCCCTTTTTGATCAGCCCCAGCATTTT. Residues: CASSHSVGTALFDQPQHF. The rearrangement uses TRBV18 and TRBJ1-5; D is possibly TRBD1 (5 bases). This CDR3 has 18 amino acids. With 6 bases removed from V and 5 bases from J, the gap between germline ends came to 26 bases. Per germline, CDR1 KGHSH and CDR2 LQKENI.

The gene calls are TRBV7-2 and TRBJ2-7, with TRBD2 matching over 9 bases. V lost 5 bases and J lost 2; bases outside the gene matches: 10. The CDR3 runs to 16 residues. Germline values: CDR1 SGHTA, CDR2 FQGNSA. The CDR3 here is CASSRVAGAITYEQYF. In nucleotides, the CDR3 is TGTGCCAGCAGCCGCGTAGCGGGGGCCATTACCTACGAGCAGTACTTC.

The gene calls are TRBV5-5 and TRBJ2-3; D uncertain. The CDR3 loop spans 14 amino acids. Trimming took off 1 base at V and 4 bases at J, with 10 bases between the two ends. The germline V gene encodes CDR1 SGHKS and CDR2 YYEKEE (reference sequence). As DNA, the CDR3 is TGTGCCAGCAGCTTGTATGTACAGCCAGATACGCAGTATTTT. Protein sequence: CASSLYVQPDTQYF.

This chain connects TRBV2 to TRBJ1-2; D is possibly TRBD1 (6 bases). The V end was cut by 8 bases, the J end by 5 bases, with 18 bases between. The CDR3 length is 14 residues. CDR1 SNHLY and CDR2 FYNNEI come from the germline V gene. CDR3 sequence reads: CASGETGALYGYTF. Here the CDR3 DNA reads TGTGCCAGCGGGGAGACAGGAGCTCTTTATGGCTACACCTTC.

The chain uses TRBV19 and TRBJ2-3; weak D call: TRBD2 (6 bases). This CDR3 is built from 15 residues. Trimming cost V 3 bases and J 4 bases, with 14 bases left between them. Germline V gives CDR1 LNHDA, CDR2 SQIVND (reference sequence). CDR3 protein: CASSIGGAGSDTQYF. In nucleotides, the CDR3 is TGTGCCAGTAGTATTGGTGGGGCGGGGTCAGATACGCAGTATTTT.

The chain links TRBV4-1 to TRBJ2-7, with 8 positions matching TRBD2. V shed 4 bases, J shed 6 bases, and the junction held 2 bases outside the gene matches. CDR3 length: 12 residues. Germline values: CDR1 MGHRA, CDR2 YSYEKL. For the CDR3, the DNA is TGCGCCAGCAGCCCGGGAGGGGCCGAGCAGTACTTC. Protein sequence: CASSPGGAEQYF.

The chain carries TRBV24-1 and TRBJ2-7; D unresolved. The length of the CDR3 is 13 residues. V lost 2 bases and J 7 bases, leaving 11 bases between the germline ends. Germline assignment: CDR1 KGHDR and CDR2 SFDVKD. CDR3 sequence (DNA): TGTGCCACCAGTGATTACGGGTCCGGAGAGCAGTACTTC. This encodes CATSDYGSGEQYF.

The chain links TRBV5-1 to TRBJ1-2; TRBD1 aligns across 7 bases. Trimming at V came to 4 bases and at J to 3 bases, leaving 6 bases not matched to a gene. Germline-derived CDR1 and CDR2 are SGHRS and YFSETQ. The CDR3 has 14 residues. The CDR3 DNA follows: TGCGCCAGCAGCCTCCGGGACAGTGACTATGGCTACACCTTC. Encoded protein: CASSLRDSDYGYTF.